The clone carrying this T cell receptor (beta chain) was recorded a few times. One end of the junction is discordant with germline, which a read error may explain. Combining a sample-barcoded 5' primer with a J-beta primer mix, a second PCR ran for 7 to 11 cycles. One entry per CDR3 protein results from TCRdb running MiXCR on the 5' RACE reads. This table has around 900,000 distinct CDR3 sequences, 51% appearing once. This sample was included in a study of blood T cells in healthy people across ages. The germline CDR1 and CDR2 sequences are MNHEY and SVGEGT. This CDR3 comprises 15 residues. The sequence was obtained from an older woman in good health. The specimen was blood. This chain joins TRBV6-2 or TRBV6-3 and TRBJ2-7, with TRBD1 identical over 9 bases. In DNA form, the CDR3 reads TGCCCGCAGCACCAAAAGGACAGGGGATACCACGAGCAGTACTTC. It codes for CPQHQKDRGYHEQYF.